Listed below are T cell receptor beta chains from one sample, sequenced in a study of human T cells and chemical hapten exposure. TCRdb itself ran the RACE reads through MiXCR, one entry per CDR3 protein. The sample lists tens of thousands of distinct CDR3 sequences, 9% to 12% seen once, with around 6.8% in the top ten. The sample was whole blood, taken in connection with sensitization to the hapten diphenylcyclopropenone (DPC). These receptors all stem from a woman aged 45-60 years with alopecia areata. Some clones in this sample may be carry-over from other donors' samples. The CDR3 runs from the conserved cysteine through the conserved F or W. Each record gives: V gene, D gene, clone size, J gene, CDR3 protein, CDR3 DNA. D genes are given only for firm matches. Some rows mark clone size as missing; the rest say once, few, many or name a class of expanded clone.

v_call: TRBV11-2; d_call: -; clone_size: many; j_call: TRBJ1-1; cdr3_aa: CASSLIGETEAFF; cdr3_nt: TGTGCCAGCAGCTTAATAGGTGAAACGGAAGCTTTCTTT
v_call: TRBV11-2; d_call: TRBD1; clone_size: many; j_call: TRBJ2-5; cdr3_aa: CASSLVAQGARETQYF; cdr3_nt: TGTGCCAGCAGCTTAGTTGCACAGGGGGCCAGAGAGACCCAGTACTTC
v_call: TRBV7-9; d_call: -; clone_size: -; j_call: TRBJ1-6; cdr3_aa: CASTSGSLKNSPLHF; cdr3_nt: TGTGCCAGCACCTCCGGCAGTTTGAAAAATTCACCCCTCCACTTT
v_call: TRBV29-1; d_call: TRBD2; clone_size: -; j_call: TRBJ2-3; cdr3_aa: CSGGRREGTDTQYF; cdr3_nt: TGCAGCGGGGGTCGGCGGGAGGGCACAGATACGCAGTATTTT
v_call: TRBV7-2; d_call: TRBD1; clone_size: many; j_call: TRBJ1-2; cdr3_aa: CASSFTGVNYGYTF; cdr3_nt: TGTGCCAGCAGCTTTACAGGGGTGAACTATGGCTACACCTTC
v_call: TRBV7-2; d_call: TRBD2; clone_size: -; j_call: TRBJ2-1; cdr3_aa: CASSARALAGSQHEQFF; cdr3_nt: TGTGCCAGCAGCGCCCGGGCACTAGCGGGAAGTCAGCATGAGCAGTTCTTC
v_call: TRBV19; d_call: -; clone_size: -; j_call: TRBJ2-7; cdr3_aa: CASSRGDRPSLFDEQYF; cdr3_nt: TGTGCCAGTAGCCGCGGAGATCGGCCCTCGCTTTTTGACGAGCAGTACTTC
v_call: TRBV20-1; d_call: -; clone_size: many; j_call: TRBJ2-7; cdr3_aa: CSATPLGYEQYF; cdr3_nt: TGCAGTGCTACCCCACTAGGCTACGAGCAGTACTTC
v_call: TRBV28; d_call: TRBD1; clone_size: many; j_call: TRBJ1-2; cdr3_aa: CASSPPSGTGYGYTF; cdr3_nt: TGTGCCAGCAGTCCCCCCTCCGGGACAGGGTATGGCTACACCTTC
v_call: TRBV3-1; d_call: TRBD2; clone_size: many; j_call: TRBJ2-7; cdr3_aa: CASSPTSQPSYEQYF; cdr3_nt: TGTGCCAGCAGCCCGACTAGCCAGCCGTCCTACGAGCAGTACTTC
v_call: TRBV4-2; d_call: -; clone_size: -; j_call: TRBJ2-7; cdr3_aa: CASSQAYGDYEQYF; cdr3_nt: TGTGCCAGCAGCCAAGCGTACGGGGACTACGAGCAGTACTTC
v_call: TRBV29-1; d_call: -; clone_size: many; j_call: TRBJ2-1; cdr3_aa: CSVQGPHPEQFF; cdr3_nt: TGCAGCGTCCAGGGACCCCATCCGGAGCAGTTCTTC
v_call: TRBV6-1; d_call: -; clone_size: -; j_call: TRBJ1-5; cdr3_aa: CASSEGDSNQPQHF; cdr3_nt: TGTGCCAGCAGTGAGGGGGATAGCAATCAGCCCCAGCATTTT
v_call: TRBV18; d_call: -; clone_size: many; j_call: TRBJ1-1; cdr3_aa: CASSPPRGTEAFF; cdr3_nt: TGTGCCAGCTCACCACCCCGCGGCACTGAAGCTTTCTTT
v_call: TRBV28; d_call: TRBD2; clone_size: -; j_call: TRBJ2-2; cdr3_aa: CASSLSRAGATELFF; cdr3_nt: TGTGCCAGCAGTTTAAGCCGAGCGGGAGCCACGGAGCTGTTTTTT
v_call: TRBV18; d_call: TRBD2; clone_size: few; j_call: TRBJ2-7; cdr3_aa: CASSPASGYEQYF; cdr3_nt: TGTGCCAGCTCACCAGCTAGCGGCTACGAGCAGTACTTC
v_call: TRBV6-2/TRBV6-3; d_call: -; clone_size: many; j_call: TRBJ2-3; cdr3_aa: CASSYTNTQYF; cdr3_nt: TGTGCCAGCAGTTACACCAATACGCAGTATTTT
v_call: TRBV20-1; d_call: TRBD1; clone_size: few; j_call: TRBJ2-3; cdr3_aa: CSAPRQGPDTQYF; cdr3_nt: TGCAGTGCACCTAGACAGGGGCCAGATACGCAGTATTTT
v_call: TRBV29-1; d_call: -; clone_size: many; j_call: TRBJ2-5; cdr3_aa: CSVEVGFGTQYF; cdr3_nt: TGCAGCGTTGAAGTGGGGTTTGGGACCCAGTACTTC
v_call: TRBV7-9; d_call: TRBD2; clone_size: many; j_call: TRBJ2-1; cdr3_aa: CASSLGGRGYNEQFF; cdr3_nt: TGTGCCAGCAGCTTAGGCGGGAGGGGCTACAATGAGCAGTTCTTC
v_call: TRBV3-1; d_call: -; clone_size: many; j_call: TRBJ2-1; cdr3_aa: CASSVFRNYNEQFF; cdr3_nt: TGTGCCAGCAGCGTCTTTCGGAACTACAATGAGCAGTTCTTC
v_call: TRBV20-1; d_call: -; clone_size: many; j_call: TRBJ1-1; cdr3_aa: CSARILGLSAFF; cdr3_nt: TGCAGTGCTAGGATACTAGGGTTATCAGCTTTCTTT
v_call: TRBV7-6; d_call: TRBD2; clone_size: many; j_call: TRBJ2-5; cdr3_aa: CASSLGARLSGRASETQYF; cdr3_nt: TGTGCCAGCAGCTTAGGAGCACGACTTAGCGGGAGGGCCTCGGAGACCCAGTACTTC
v_call: TRBV27; d_call: TRBD2; clone_size: -; j_call: TRBJ2-3; cdr3_aa: CASSLAGLAGEHTQYF; cdr3_nt: TGTGCCAGCAGTTTAGCAGGACTAGCGGGAGAGCATACGCAGTATTTT
v_call: TRBV6-6; d_call: TRBD2; clone_size: many; j_call: TRBJ2-1; cdr3_aa: CASSYVPRPGGGEQFF; cdr3_nt: TGTGCCAGCAGTTACGTACCACGCCCGGGGGGAGGGGAGCAGTTCTTC
v_call: TRBV6-2/TRBV6-3; d_call: TRBD1; clone_size: many; j_call: TRBJ1-6; cdr3_aa: CASSFDRARYSPLHF; cdr3_nt: TGTGCCAGCAGTTTCGACAGGGCGAGGTATTCACCCCTCCACTTT
v_call: TRBV3-1; d_call: -; clone_size: -; j_call: TRBJ2-6; cdr3_aa: CASSPAGANVLTF; cdr3_nt: TGTGCCAGCAGTCCTGCTGGGGCCAACGTCCTGACTTTC
v_call: TRBV29-1; d_call: TRBD2; clone_size: many; j_call: TRBJ2-2; cdr3_aa: CSVLRLAGENTGELFF; cdr3_nt: TGCAGCGTTTTAAGACTAGCGGGAGAAAACACCGGGGAGCTGTTTTTT
v_call: TRBV20-1; d_call: -; clone_size: -; j_call: TRBJ2-1; cdr3_aa: CSARGTEQFF; cdr3_nt: TGCAGTGCTAGAGGGACCGAGCAGTTCTTC
v_call: TRBV5-1; d_call: -; clone_size: many; j_call: TRBJ1-6; cdr3_aa: CASARGNNSPLHF; cdr3_nt: TGCGCCAGCGCCCGAGGGAATAATTCACCCCTCCACTTT
v_call: TRBV19; d_call: TRBD2; clone_size: many; j_call: TRBJ2-5; cdr3_aa: CASSMGEAGEGRTQYF; cdr3_nt: TGTGCCAGTAGTATGGGGGAAGCGGGAGAGGGTAGGACCCAGTACTTC
v_call: TRBV18; d_call: -; clone_size: many; j_call: TRBJ1-4; cdr3_aa: CASSPGSGNEKLFF; cdr3_nt: TGTGCCAGCTCACCGGGCAGCGGGAATGAAAAACTGTTTTTT
v_call: TRBV10-3; d_call: TRBD2; clone_size: many; j_call: TRBJ2-3; cdr3_aa: CAISELGGSFTDTQYF; cdr3_nt: TGTGCCATCAGTGAGTTGGGCGGGAGTTTCACAGATACGCAGTATTTT
v_call: TRBV2; d_call: -; clone_size: many; j_call: TRBJ2-1; cdr3_aa: CASSVTVGYNEQFF; cdr3_nt: TGTGCCAGCAGTGTGACAGTTGGGTACAATGAGCAGTTCTTC
v_call: TRBV4-2; d_call: TRBD1; clone_size: few; j_call: TRBJ2-1; cdr3_aa: CASSQPTGSEQFF; cdr3_nt: TGTGCCAGCAGCCAGCCGACAGGGTCCGAGCAGTTCTTC
v_call: TRBV10-3; d_call: -; clone_size: -; j_call: TRBJ2-1; cdr3_aa: CAISGGSYEQFF; cdr3_nt: TGTGCCATCAGTGGCGGTAGCTATGAGCAGTTCTTC
v_call: TRBV5-4; d_call: -; clone_size: -; j_call: TRBJ2-3; cdr3_aa: CASSQGRAGDTQYF; cdr3_nt: TGTGCCAGCAGCCAGGGGAGGGCGGGAGATACGCAGTATTTT
v_call: TRBV20-1; d_call: -; clone_size: many; j_call: TRBJ1-6; cdr3_aa: CSARVGRWGTLHF; cdr3_nt: TGCAGTGCTAGAGTGGGCAGGTGGGGAACCCTCCACTTT
v_call: TRBV29-1; d_call: -; clone_size: few; j_call: TRBJ2-5; cdr3_aa: CSVEFLETQYF; cdr3_nt: TGCAGCGTTGAATTTTTGGAGACCCAGTACTTC
v_call: TRBV20-1; d_call: TRBD2; clone_size: -; j_call: TRBJ2-1; cdr3_aa: CSASRSSGLAGAVGGNEQFF; cdr3_nt: TGCAGTGCTAGCCGATCCTCAGGACTAGCGGGAGCGGTCGGGGGCAATGAGCAGTTCTTC